This TCR beta chain is drawn from a study of blood T cell repertoires in COVID-19. About the research overall: Specimens from acute and convalescent COVID-19 originated in the United States, Italy and Spain. PBMCs, B-cell-depleted T cells, or T cells were the source of the cDNA or gDNA that made up the material.

Per the authors' pipeline: Quantification of nucleated cells was approximated via reference gene primer amplification. Libraries were prepared by immunoSEQ multiplex PCR; TCRdb keeps only in-frame clonotypes and omits some of them. V, J and clone size were drawn from that table, and D and trimming were deduced from the DNA. The sample consists of about 380,000 clones, around 89% of them appearing once. The CDR3 extends over 12 amino acids. V lost 6 bases, J lost 8 bases, and 3 bases stayed unmatched. The germline CDR1 and CDR2 sequences are MNHEY and SMNVEV (reference sequence). Sequenced input: peripheral blood. The receptor was isolated from a man in his forties with acute or convalescent COVID-19. The chain is built from TRBV27 and TRBJ2-1; 8 positions agree with TRBD2. The CDR3 DNA follows: TGTGCCAGCAGCCTTAGCGGGGATGAGCAGTTCTTC. Translating it yields CASSLSGDEQFF.